This T cell receptor beta chain emerged from a study of blood T cell repertoires in COVID-19. Some clones are missing from TCRdb's copy, which holds only in-frame ones; the method was immunoSEQ multiplex PCR. This table holds hundreds of thousands of clones, roughly 86% found once. Germline V gene data show CDR1 as LNHNV and CDR2 as YYDKDF (reference sequence). CDR3 length equals 16 residues. V lost 5 bases, J lost 2 bases, and 8 bases stayed unmatched. The TCR was taken from a woman aged 45-59 years who had recovered from COVID-19. V gene TRBV15 combines with J gene TRBJ2-3; 9 bases are shared with TRBD2. Sequences were obtained from PBMCs or T cells enriched from blood (not recorded which). This CDR3 reads CATSRKTSGLTDTQYF. The CDR3 DNA sequence: TGTGCCACCAGCCGAAAGACTAGCGGTCTCACAGATACGCAGTATTTT.